This T cell receptor (beta chain) was sequenced in a study of cytotoxic CD8 clonotypes in ibrutinib-treated CLL. CDR1 and CDR2 (germline): MNHEY, SVGAGI. The CDR3 sequence is 16 residues long. V was cut by 2 bases and J by 2 bases, with 13 bases left in between. Clones were sequenced by immunoSEQ multiplex PCR, and TCRdb holds only the in-frame ones, with some missing. This sample has some 300,000 clones, with about 80% found just once. The J gene is TRBJ1-3, the V gene TRBV6-5; the D is unclear. Sequencing was performed on PBMCs, taken before ibrutinib treatment. The TCR was taken from a human donor with chronic lymphocytic leukemia. The CDR3 DNA follows: TGTGCCAGCAGTTACATATCTGGGATACCTGGAAACACCATATATTTT. It yields the protein CASSYISGIPGNTIYF.